This record concerns one T cell receptor (beta chain) sequence. The antigen is not known. This record belongs to a study of T cell responses to AZD1222 COVID-19 vaccine. Overall study findings and caveats: White British donors predominated, females outnumbered males, and clonal diversity was possibly underestimated.

V trimming: 5 bases; J trimming: 5 bases; junction bases outside the gene matches: 9. Germline CDR1 and CDR2: SGHNT and YENEEA. The CDR3 is made up of 14 amino acids. The data were produced by immunoSEQ multiplex PCR, yet TCRdb's version contains in-frame clones alone and is incomplete. The sample lists just over 65,000 clones, roughly 87% occurring once. The sample here was peripheral blood, taken on day 0 of AZD1222 vaccination. This TCR came from an adult in good health. The chain has TRBV11-3 and TRBJ2-7; 7 bases align to TRBD1. The CDR3 region has the DNA TGTGCCAGCAGCGCCAGGACAGGTGGAAACGAGCAGTACTTC. Protein product: CASSARTGGNEQYF.